The 26 T cell receptor beta chains presented below share a single source sample, sequenced in a study of blood T cell repertoires in COVID-19. Profiled with immunoSEQ multiplex PCR; TCRdb holds only in-frame clones, not every one. The repertoire has under 250,000 clones, around nine tenths of them found once; the top ten carry 1.5% to 2%. Sequencing was done on a sample of peripheral blood. These receptors were obtained from a woman aged 60-70 years who had recovered from COVID-19.

J is TRBJ1-4 and V is TRBV6-5; maybe TRBD1 (5 bases). V was shortened by 10 bases and J by 10 bases, with 13 bases between the two germline ends. CDR3 size: 11 residues. Germline CDR1 and CDR2: MNHEY and SVGAGI. In DNA, the CDR3 is TGTGCCACTGGGGGGGAGGGAAAACTGTTTTTT. Translation gives CATGGEGKLFF.

The V gene is TRBV7-2, the J gene TRBJ1-5, with TRBD1 as a possible D gene (6 bases). Germline V gene lookup returns CDR1 SGHTA and CDR2 FQGNSA. Between the trimmed V and J ends, which lost 0 bases and 4 bases, there was a span of 13 bases. The CDR3 covers 16 residues. Here the CDR3 DNA reads TGTGCCAGCAGCTTAGCGCTTAGGACAGATAATCAGCCCCAGCATTTT. Protein sequence: CASSLALRTDNQPQHF.

This sequence joins TRBV7-8 and TRBJ1-5; D gene ambiguous. The CDR3 is 13 residues long. Trimming removed 1 base from V and 6 bases from J, with 7 bases in between. The germline V gene encodes CDR1 SGHVS and CDR2 FQNEAQ. This CDR3 is CASSLGESQPQHF. The CDR3 DNA follows: TGTGCCAGCAGCTTAGGAGAGAGTCAGCCCCAGCATTTT. The full variable domain, completed using reference TRBV7-8 and TRBJ1-5, is GAGVSQSPRYKVAKRGQDVALRCDPISGHVSLFWYQQALGQGPEFLTYFQNEAQLDKSGLPSDRFFAERPEGSVSTLKIQRTQQEDSAVYLCASSLGESQPQHFGDGTRLSIL.

As DNA, the CDR3 is TGTGCCAGCAAGGGCGGGGGCCGTTCCTACAATGAGCAGTTCTTC. Amino acids: CASKGGGRSYNEQFF. V is TRBV2 and J is TRBJ2-1, with D maybe TRBD2 (7 bases). This CDR3 is built from 15 residues. Germline V CDR1 and CDR2: SNHLY, FYNNEI. Trimming stripped 7 bases from V and 1 base from J, with 14 bases between.

This clone was observed a single time. This chain joins TRBV5-1 and TRBJ1-4; D is unresolved. Trimming stripped 0 bases from V and 6 bases from J, with 6 bases between. The CDR3 contains 13 residues. The germline gives CDR1 SGHRS, CDR2 YFSETQ. CDR3 amino acids: CASSLDPDEKLFF. Written as DNA, the CDR3 is TGCGCCAGCAGCTTGGATCCGGATGAAAAACTGTTTTTT.

This chain uses TRBV14 with TRBJ2-7; 12 nucleotides line up with TRBD2. The junction had 7 bases not matched to a gene; V was cut back by 0 bases and J by 1 base. Looked up from germline, CDR1 is SGHDN and CDR2 is FVKESK. The CDR3 runs to 18 residues. This CDR3 reads CASSQDPWTSGVSYEQYF. CDR3 DNA: TGTGCCAGCAGCCAAGACCCCTGGACTAGCGGGGTTTCCTACGAGCAGTACTTC.

The chain has TRBV28 and TRBJ1-1, with D uncertain. The CDR3 loop spans 14 amino acids. The germline V gene encodes CDR1 MDHEN and CDR2 SYDVKM. Deletions cut 5 bases from V and 3 bases from J, with 13 bases between. This CDR3 is CASSPRIGYTEAFF. CDR3 nucleotide sequence: TGTGCCAGCAGTCCCAGGATTGGCTACACTGAAGCTTTCTTT.

The chain combines TRBV4-3 with TRBJ1-6, with TRBD1 identical over 7 bases. The germline V gene encodes CDR1 LGHNA and CDR2 YSLEER. J was trimmed by 3 bases and V by 11 bases; bases with no gene match: 13. The CDR3 consists of 16 residues. CDR3 in DNA: TGCGCCGATTTCAGGGACAGTGGCATCTATAATTCACCCCTCCACTTT. It encodes CADFRDSGIYNSPLHF.

V is TRBV12-3 or TRBV12-4 and J is TRBJ1-1; D call uncertain. The ends were cut back, 3 bases at V and 11 bases at J, with 16 bases in the middle. The CDR3 consists of 13 residues. The CDR3 region has the DNA TGTGCCAGCAGTTTGACGAGATGGGCTAAGGCTTTCTTT. Protein: CASSLTRWAKAFF.

V gene TRBV11-3 combines with J gene TRBJ2-1, with 9 bases aligning to TRBD1. V dropped 5 bases and J dropped 7; count of bases not matched to a gene: 12. The CDR3 spans 16 residues. CDR1 is SGHNT, CDR2 YENEEA, per germline. DNA of the CDR3: TGTGCCAGCAGCACCAGCACGGGACAGGGTACGAATGAGCAGTTCTTC. As protein: CASSTSTGQGTNEQFF. The full variable domain, rest sourced from reference TRBV11-3 and TRBJ2-1, is EAGVVQSPRYKIIEKKQPVAFWCNPISGHNTLYWYLQNLGQGPELLIRYENEEAVDDSQLPKDRFSAERLKGVDSTLKIQPAELGDSAVYLCASSTSTGQGTNEQFFGPGTRLTVL.

This sequence joins TRBV7-3 and TRBJ2-6; possible D gene TRBD1, 6 bases. The germline gives CDR1 SGHTA, CDR2 FQGTGA. V lost 7 bases and J lost 1, with 11 bases in between. The CDR3 consists of 15 residues. For the CDR3, the DNA is TGTGCCAGCACTACCACAGGGTCTGGGGCCAACGTCCTGACTTTC. Protein product: CASTTTGSGANVLTF.

The rearrangement uses TRBV27 and TRBJ1-2; tentatively, D is TRBD1 (6 bases). The CDR3 has 15 residues. Per germline, CDR1 MNHEY and CDR2 SMNVEV (reference sequence). Trimming left V 6 bases short and J 5 bases short, with 19 bases between. The CDR3 sequence is CASRKLTTGSYGYTF. The DNA of the CDR3 is TGTGCCAGCAGAAAGCTGACAACAGGGAGTTATGGCTACACCTTC.

As regards this clone: Other DNA sequences of this sample code for an identical CDR3. The rearrangement uses TRBV2 and TRBJ1-5, with TRBD1 matching over 9 bases. The CDR3 loop spans 14 amino acids. Germline CDR1 reads SNHLY; CDR2 reads FYNNEI. Trimming cost V 6 bases and J 7 bases; bases outside gene matches: 7. The CDR3 is CASSLQGARQPQHF. In DNA, the CDR3 is TGTGCCAGCAGCCTACAGGGGGCACGGCAGCCCCAGCATTTT.

The chain combines TRBV6-5 with TRBJ1-5; weak D call: TRBD1 (6 bases). This CDR3 is 14 amino acids long. Trimming took off 8 bases at V and 4 bases at J, with 15 bases between the two ends. Germline values: CDR1 MNHEY, CDR2 SVGAGI. CDR3 in DNA: TGTGCCAGCTCTAACGGGGGGGCAAATCAGCCCCAGCATTTT. Its translation: CASSNGGANQPQHF.

The gene calls are TRBV5-1 and TRBJ2-1, with no clear D. V shed 2 bases and J shed 9 bases, with 12 bases lying between them. Germline CDR1 reads SGHRS; CDR2 reads YFSETQ. The CDR3 has 13 residues. Here the CDR3 reads CASSLDPTGEQFF. The DNA for the CDR3 is TGCGCCAGCAGCTTAGACCCGACGGGTGAGCAGTTCTTC.

The gene calls are TRBV5-1 and TRBJ2-3, with D maybe TRBD2 (6 bases). Germline CDR1 is SGHRS and CDR2 is YFSETQ. V was pared by 7 bases and J by 4 bases, with 10 bases between. CDR3 length equals 12 residues. The DNA of the CDR3 is TGCGCCAGCCGATGGGGGGCAGATACGCAGTATTTT. As protein: CASRWGADTQYF.

As regards this clone: This sample also contains other DNA sequences that code for the same CDR3. The chain carries TRBV12-3 or TRBV12-4 and TRBJ1-5; D is ambiguous. V was trimmed by 1 base and J by 4 bases, leaving 5 bases between them. CDR3 length: 13 amino acids. The CDR3 protein is CASSLGENQPQHF. The CDR3 coding sequence is TGTGCCAGCAGTTTAGGAGAGAATCAGCCCCAGCATTTT.

This clone was observed a few times. The chain links TRBV29-1 to TRBJ1-4, with D possibly matching TRBD1 (5 bases). Trimming took off 6 bases at V and 7 bases at J, with 12 bases between the two ends. The CDR3 covers 12 residues. Germline CDR1 reads SQVTM; CDR2 reads ANQGSEA. CDR3 in DNA: TGCAGCGTCAAAGGAGACAGTGAAAAACTGTTTTTT. Amino acids: CSVKGDSEKLFF.

V gene TRBV3-1 (or the pseudogene TRBV3-2) combines with J gene TRBJ1-2; D unresolved. Trimming took off 0 bases at V and 6 bases at J, with 14 bases between the two ends. The CDR3 length is 15 residues. Germline CDR1 and CDR2: LGHDT and YNNKEL (reference sequence). CDR3 amino acids: CASSQDSTARHGYTF. CDR3 nucleotides: TGTGCCAGCAGCCAAGATAGTACAGCTCGACATGGCTACACCTTC.

The chain uses TRBV3-1 (or the pseudogene TRBV3-2) and TRBJ1-2, with D perhaps TRBD1 (6 bases). Trimming took off 4 bases at V and 7 bases at J, with 19 bases between the two ends. The CDR3 length is 15 residues. Germline CDR1 is LGHDT and CDR2 is YNNKEL (reference sequence). The CDR3 is CASSPLDSSAGGYTF. CDR3 nucleotides: TGTGCCAGCAGCCCATTGGACAGTAGCGCGGGTGGCTACACCTTC.

The chain links TRBV19 to TRBJ1-1; 9 bases fit TRBD1. V shed 3 bases and J 0 bases; nucleotides not matched to a gene: 8. CDR1 and CDR2 from the germline V gene are LNHDA and SQIVND (reference sequence). This CDR3 comprises 17 residues. Written as DNA, the CDR3 is TGTGCCAGTAGTATCCCCCCTCGACAGGGGGTGAACACTGAAGCTTTCTTT. Amino acid sequence: CASSIPPRQGVNTEAFF.

The chain combines TRBV5-6 with TRBJ2-1; 10 bases align to TRBD2. V dropped 2 bases and J dropped 8; count of bases not matched to a gene: 1. CDR1 and CDR2 (germline): SGHDT, YYEEEE. The CDR3 has 13 residues. The CDR3 loop is CASSFSGRDEQFF. CDR3 nucleotides: TGTGCCAGCAGCTTCAGCGGGAGGGATGAGCAGTTCTTC. Complete variable domain (other parts from reference TRBV5-6 and TRBJ2-1): DAGVTQSPTHLIKTRGQQVTLRCSPKSGHDTVSWYQQALGQGPQFIFQYYEEEERQRGNFPDRFSGHQFPNYSSELNVNALLLGDSALYLCASSFSGRDEQFFGPGTRLTVL.

The genes are TRBV19 and TRBJ2-7; D possibly corresponds to TRBD1 (5 bases). V lost 5 bases and J 4 bases, leaving 12 bases between the germline ends. From germline, CDR1 is LNHDA and CDR2 SQIVND (reference sequence). The CDR3 is made up of 13 amino acids. Here the CDR3 reads CASSSSRAYEQYF. CDR3 in DNA: TGTGCCAGTAGTTCGAGCAGGGCTTACGAGCAGTACTTC.

The chain joins TRBV6-5 to TRBJ2-6; tentatively, D is TRBD2 (6 bases). Germline loops: CDR1 MNHEY, CDR2 SVGAGI. This CDR3 has 15 amino acids. V was pared by 6 bases and J by 4 bases, with 13 bases between. CDR3 DNA sequence: TGTGCCAGCAGAGACCCGGGGGTAGGGGCCAACGTCCTGACTTTC. Residues: CASRDPGVGANVLTF.

The V gene is TRBV27, the J gene TRBJ1-2; the match to TRBD1 covers 7 bases. After removal of 4 bases from V and 7 bases from J, the junction contained 15 bases not matched to a gene. The CDR3 contains 16 residues. CDR1 MNHEY and CDR2 SMNVEV come from the germline V gene (reference sequence). CDR3 residues: CASSSSRQGGVFGYTF. The CDR3 nucleotides are TGTGCCAGCAGTTCCTCCAGACAGGGCGGAGTATTTGGCTACACCTTC.

This sequence joins TRBV20-1 and TRBJ1-6; a weak D match, TRBD1 (6 bases). V was pared by 3 bases and J by 7 bases, with 10 bases between. CDR3 length equals 13 residues. Germline V CDR1 and CDR2: DFQATT, SNEGSKA (reference sequence). Here the CDR3 DNA reads TGCAGTGCTAGTGCAGGGGAAAATTCACCCCTCCACTTT. Translating gives CSASAGENSPLHF.